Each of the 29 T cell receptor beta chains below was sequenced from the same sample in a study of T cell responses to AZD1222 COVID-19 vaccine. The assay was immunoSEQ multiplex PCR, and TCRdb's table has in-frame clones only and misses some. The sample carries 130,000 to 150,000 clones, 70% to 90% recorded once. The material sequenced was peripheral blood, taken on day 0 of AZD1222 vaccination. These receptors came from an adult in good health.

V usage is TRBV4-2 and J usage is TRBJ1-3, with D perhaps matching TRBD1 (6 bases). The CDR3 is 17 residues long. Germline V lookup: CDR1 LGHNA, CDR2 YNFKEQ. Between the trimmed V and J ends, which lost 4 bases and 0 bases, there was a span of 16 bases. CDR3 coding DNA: TGTGCCAGCAGCCCGGGTGGGGGCGGCAGCTCTGGAAACACCATATATTTT. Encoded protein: CASSPGGGGSSGNTIYF.

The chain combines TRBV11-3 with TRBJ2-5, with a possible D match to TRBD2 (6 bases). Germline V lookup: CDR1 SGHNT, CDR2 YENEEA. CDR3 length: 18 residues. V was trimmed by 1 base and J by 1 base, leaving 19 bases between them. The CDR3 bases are TGTGCCAGCAGCTTAGGGTTTGGTAGCGGAGACGCCCAAGAGACCCAGTACTTC. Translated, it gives CASSLGFGSGDAQETQYF. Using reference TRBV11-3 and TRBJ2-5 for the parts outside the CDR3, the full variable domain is EAGVVQSPRYKIIEKKQPVAFWCNPISGHNTLYWYLQNLGQGPELLIRYENEEAVDDSQLPKDRFSAERLKGVDSTLKIQPAELGDSAVYLCASSLGFGSGDAQETQYFGPGTRLLVL.

Here the CDR3 reads CASSYDRVYGYTF. The CDR3 bases are TGTGCCAGCAGCTACGACAGGGTCTATGGCTACACCTTC. V gene TRBV28 combines with J gene TRBJ1-2; the match to TRBD1 covers 7 bases. V lost 6 bases to trimming and J lost 4 bases; unmatched junction nucleotides: 5. Germline CDR1 MDHEN, CDR2 SYDVKM. This CDR3 region has 13 residues.

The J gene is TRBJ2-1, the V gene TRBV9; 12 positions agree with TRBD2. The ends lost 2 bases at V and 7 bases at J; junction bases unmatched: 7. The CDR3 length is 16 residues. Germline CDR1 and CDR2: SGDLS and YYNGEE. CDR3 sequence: CASSVALAGGPNEQFF. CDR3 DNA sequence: TGTGCCAGCAGCGTGGCTCTAGCGGGGGGGCCTAATGAGCAGTTCTTC.

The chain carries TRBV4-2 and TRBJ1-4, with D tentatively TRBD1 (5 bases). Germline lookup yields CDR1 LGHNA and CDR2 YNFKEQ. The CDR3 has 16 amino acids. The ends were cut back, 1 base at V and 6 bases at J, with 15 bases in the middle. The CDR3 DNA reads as TGTGCCAGCAGCCAAGCCTCAGGGATTGGGGATGAAAAACTGTTTTTT. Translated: CASSQASGIGDEKLFF.

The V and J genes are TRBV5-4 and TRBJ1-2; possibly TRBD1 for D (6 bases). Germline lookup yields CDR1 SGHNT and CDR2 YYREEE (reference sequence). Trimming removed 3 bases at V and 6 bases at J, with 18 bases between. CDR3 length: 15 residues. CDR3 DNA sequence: TGTGCCAGCAGCTGGGACACAAGGAGGGTTGATGGCTACACCTTC. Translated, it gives CASSWDTRRVDGYTF. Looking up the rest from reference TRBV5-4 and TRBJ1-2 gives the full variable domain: ETGVTQSPTHLIKTRGQQVTLRCSSQSGHNTVSWYQQALGQGPQFIFQYYREEENGRGNFPPRFSGLQFPNYSSELNVNALELDDSALYLCASSWDTRRVDGYTFGSGTRLTVV.

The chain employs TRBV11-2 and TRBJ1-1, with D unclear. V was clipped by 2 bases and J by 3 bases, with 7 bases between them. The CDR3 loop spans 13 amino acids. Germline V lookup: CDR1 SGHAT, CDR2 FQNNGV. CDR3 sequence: CASSLNRDTEAFF. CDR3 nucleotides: TGTGCCAGCAGCTTAAATAGGGACACTGAAGCTTTCTTT.

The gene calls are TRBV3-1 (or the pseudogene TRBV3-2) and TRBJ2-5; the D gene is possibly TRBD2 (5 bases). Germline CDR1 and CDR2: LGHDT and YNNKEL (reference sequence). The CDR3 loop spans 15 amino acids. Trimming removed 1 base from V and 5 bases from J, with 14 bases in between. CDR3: CASSQGSIGGETQYF. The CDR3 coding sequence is TGTGCCAGCAGCCAAGGTTCAATCGGCGGGGAGACCCAGTACTTC.

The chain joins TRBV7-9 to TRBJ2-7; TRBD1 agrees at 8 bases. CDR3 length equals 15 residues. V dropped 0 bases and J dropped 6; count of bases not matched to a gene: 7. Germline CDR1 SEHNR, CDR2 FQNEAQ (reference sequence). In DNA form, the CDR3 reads TGTGCCAGCAGCTTAGCTGGGCGACAGGGGCCCGAGCAGTACTTC. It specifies CASSLAGRQGPEQYF.

CDR3 protein: CASSPLGTGEETQYF. CDR3 DNA sequence: TGTGCCAGCAGTCCCCTAGGGACAGGGGAAGAGACCCAGTACTTC. The chain employs TRBV28 and TRBJ2-5; 10 bases line up with TRBD1. Germline V gene sequence: CDR1 MDHEN, CDR2 SYDVKM. V lost 5 bases and J lost 3; bases outside the gene matches: 6. The CDR3 is 15 amino acids.

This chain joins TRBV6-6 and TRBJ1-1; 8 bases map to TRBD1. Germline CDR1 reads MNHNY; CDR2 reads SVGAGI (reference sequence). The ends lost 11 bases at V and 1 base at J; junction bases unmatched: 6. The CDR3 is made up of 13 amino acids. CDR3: CAGQDRENTEAFF. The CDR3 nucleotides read TGTGCCGGTCAGGACAGGGAGAACACTGAAGCTTTCTTT.

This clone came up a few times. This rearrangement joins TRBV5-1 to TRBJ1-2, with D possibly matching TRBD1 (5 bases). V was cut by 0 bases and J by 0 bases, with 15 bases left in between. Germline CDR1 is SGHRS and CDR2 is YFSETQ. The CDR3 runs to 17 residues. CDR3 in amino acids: CASSLVWWGPTNYGYTF. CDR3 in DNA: TGCGCCAGCAGCTTGGTCTGGTGGGGCCCCACTAACTATGGCTACACCTTC.

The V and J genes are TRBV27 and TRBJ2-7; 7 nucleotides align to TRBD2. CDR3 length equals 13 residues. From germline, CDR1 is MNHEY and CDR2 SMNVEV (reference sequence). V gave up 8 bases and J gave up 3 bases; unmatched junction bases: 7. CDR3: CASGRGDRYEQYF. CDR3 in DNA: TGTGCCAGCGGTCGGGGGGACCGCTACGAGCAGTACTTC.

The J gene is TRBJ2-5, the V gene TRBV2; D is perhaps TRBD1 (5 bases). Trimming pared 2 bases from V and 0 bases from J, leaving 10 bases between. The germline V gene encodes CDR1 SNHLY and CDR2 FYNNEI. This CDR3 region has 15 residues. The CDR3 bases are TGTGCCAGCAGTGAATGGACACTCAACCAAGAGACCCAGTACTTC. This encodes CASSEWTLNQETQYF.

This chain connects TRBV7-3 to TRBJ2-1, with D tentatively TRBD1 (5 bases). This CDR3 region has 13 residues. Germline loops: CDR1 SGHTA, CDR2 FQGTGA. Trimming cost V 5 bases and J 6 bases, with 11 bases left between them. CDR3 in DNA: TGTGCCAGCAGCCCAGGGCCGATCAATGAGCAGTTCTTC. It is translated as CASSPGPINEQFF.

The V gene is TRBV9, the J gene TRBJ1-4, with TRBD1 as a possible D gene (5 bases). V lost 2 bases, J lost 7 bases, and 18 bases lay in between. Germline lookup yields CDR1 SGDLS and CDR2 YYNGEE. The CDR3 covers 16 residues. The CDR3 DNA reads TGTGCCAGCAGCGTTGCCCGGGGCCGGGGAGGTGAAAAACTGTTTTTT. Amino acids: CASSVARGRGGEKLFF.

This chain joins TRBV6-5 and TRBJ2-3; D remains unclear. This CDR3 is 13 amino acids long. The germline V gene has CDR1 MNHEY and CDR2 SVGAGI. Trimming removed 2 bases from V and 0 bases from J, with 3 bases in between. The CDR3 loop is CASSYKSTDTQYF. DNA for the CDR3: TGTGCCAGCAGTTACAAGAGCACAGATACGCAGTATTTT.

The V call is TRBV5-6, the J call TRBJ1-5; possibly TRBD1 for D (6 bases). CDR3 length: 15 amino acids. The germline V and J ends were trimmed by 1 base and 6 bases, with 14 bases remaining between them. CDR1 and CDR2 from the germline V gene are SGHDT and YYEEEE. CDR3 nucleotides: TGTGCCAGCAGCTTGCGGGATTTAGGGGGTCAGCCCCAGCATTTT. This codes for CASSLRDLGGQPQHF.

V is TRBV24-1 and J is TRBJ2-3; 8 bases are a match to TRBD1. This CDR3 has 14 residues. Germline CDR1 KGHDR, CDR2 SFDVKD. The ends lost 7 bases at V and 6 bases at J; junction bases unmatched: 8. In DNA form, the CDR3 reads TGTGCCACCAGCCAGGGGGCCCGGGGGGATACGCAGTATTTT. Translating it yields CATSQGARGDTQYF.

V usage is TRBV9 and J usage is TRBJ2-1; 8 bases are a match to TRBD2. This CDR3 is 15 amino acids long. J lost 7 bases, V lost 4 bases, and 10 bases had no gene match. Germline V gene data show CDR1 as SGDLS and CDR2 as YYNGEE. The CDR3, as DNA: TGTGCCAGCAGCCGGGGGGGCCCGGACGAGAATGAGCAGTTCTTC. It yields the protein CASSRGGPDENEQFF.

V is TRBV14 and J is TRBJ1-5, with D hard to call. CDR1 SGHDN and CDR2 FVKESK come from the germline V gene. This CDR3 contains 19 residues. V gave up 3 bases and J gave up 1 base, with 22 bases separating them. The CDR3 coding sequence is TGTGCCAGCAGCCAGATTATACTGAAAGGGTCGGACAGCAATCAGCCCCAGCATTTT. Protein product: CASSQIILKGSDSNQPQHF.

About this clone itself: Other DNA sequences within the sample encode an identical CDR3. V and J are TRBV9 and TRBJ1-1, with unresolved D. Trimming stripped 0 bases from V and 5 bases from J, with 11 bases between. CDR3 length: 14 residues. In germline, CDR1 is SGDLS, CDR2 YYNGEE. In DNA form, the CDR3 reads TGTGCCAGCAGCGTAGACGTGGGCGGAACTGAAGCTTTCTTT. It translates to CASSVDVGGTEAFF.

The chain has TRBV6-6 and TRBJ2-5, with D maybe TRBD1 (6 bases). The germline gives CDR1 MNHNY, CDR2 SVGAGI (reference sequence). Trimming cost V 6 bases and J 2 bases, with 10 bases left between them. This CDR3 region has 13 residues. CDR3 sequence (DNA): TGTGCCAGCAGCCGGACAGAGCAAGAGACCCAGTACTTC. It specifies CASSRTEQETQYF.

The CDR3 loop is CASGSSPGLRKNTEAFF. In DNA, the CDR3 is TGTGCCAGCGGTTCTTCCCCGGGACTTCGAAAGAACACTGAAGCTTTCTTT. The genes are TRBV6-2 or TRBV6-3 and TRBJ1-1, with D maybe TRBD1 (5 bases). V lost 8 bases, J lost 1 base, and 23 bases lay in between. The CDR3 totals 17 residues. Germline lookup yields CDR1 MNHEY and CDR2 SVGEGT.

The CDR3 DNA sequence: TGTGCCAGCAGCTTAGCGTCGGTAGGTTTCCAAGAGACCCAGTACTTC. It yields the protein CASSLASVGFQETQYF. The V call is TRBV7-9, the J call TRBJ2-5; D is undetermined. Trimming removed 0 bases at V and 1 base at J, with 12 bases between. The CDR3 runs to 16 residues. Germline loops: CDR1 SEHNR, CDR2 FQNEAQ (reference sequence).

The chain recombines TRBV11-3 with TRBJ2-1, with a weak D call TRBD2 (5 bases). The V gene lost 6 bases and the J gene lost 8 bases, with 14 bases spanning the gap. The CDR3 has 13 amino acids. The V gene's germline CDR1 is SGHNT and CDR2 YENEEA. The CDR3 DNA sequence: TGTGCCAGCAGTATGAGTAGCGACGATGAGCAGTTCTTC. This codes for CASSMSSDDEQFF.

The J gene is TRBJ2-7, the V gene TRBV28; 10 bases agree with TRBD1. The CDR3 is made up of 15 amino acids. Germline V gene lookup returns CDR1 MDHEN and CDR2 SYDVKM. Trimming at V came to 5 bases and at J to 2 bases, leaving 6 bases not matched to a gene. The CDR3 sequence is CASSAAGTGAYEQYF. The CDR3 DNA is TGTGCCAGCAGTGCAGCCGGGACAGGGGCCTACGAGCAGTACTTC.

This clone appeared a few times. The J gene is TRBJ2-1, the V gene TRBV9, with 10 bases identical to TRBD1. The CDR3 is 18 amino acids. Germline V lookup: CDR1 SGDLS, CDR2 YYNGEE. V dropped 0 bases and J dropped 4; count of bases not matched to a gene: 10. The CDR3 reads CASSVGIGQGGGYNEQFF. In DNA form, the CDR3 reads TGTGCCAGCAGCGTAGGAATAGGACAGGGGGGTGGTTACAATGAGCAGTTCTTC.

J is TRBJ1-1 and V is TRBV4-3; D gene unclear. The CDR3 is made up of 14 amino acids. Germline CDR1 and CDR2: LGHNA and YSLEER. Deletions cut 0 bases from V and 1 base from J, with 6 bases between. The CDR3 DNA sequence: TGCGCCAGCAGCCAAGAAGAAGGGAACACTGAAGCTTTCTTT. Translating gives CASSQEEGNTEAFF.